Described below is a single TCR beta chain sequence and its context. V was pared by 3 bases and J by 2 bases, with 12 bases between. The germline V gene encodes CDR1 LNHDA and CDR2 SQIVND (reference sequence). CDR3 length equals 15 residues. Assay: immunoSEQ multiplex PCR; the TCRdb copy retains only in-frame clones and omits some. The repertoire holds under 200,000 clones, with around 87% as singletons. These data are taken from a study of blood T cell repertoires in COVID-19. Sequencing used peripheral blood. This clonotype was sampled from a woman at least 80 years old in a cohort sampled during active or convalescent COVID-19. The chain carries TRBV19 and TRBJ2-3; possible D gene TRBD1, 6 bases. The CDR3 loop reads CASSIGGLYTDTQYF. CDR3 coding DNA: TGTGCCAGTAGTATTGGGGGCCTATACACAGATACGCAGTATTTT.